The rows below give T cell receptor beta chains drawn from one sample of a study of T-cell reconstitution after alpha-beta-depleted transplantation in children. TCRdb passed the PCR reads through MiXCR, listing each CDR3 protein once. This sample has hundreds of thousands of distinct CDR3 sequences; roughly 15% occur once, and the top ten carry around two fifths. Source: PBMCs, mostly from graft donor cells, taken 360 days after TCRalphabeta/CD19-depleted stem cell transplant. Receptors originate from a male patient between 2 and 10 years old who had a stem cell transplant for acute lymphoblastic leukemia, so the T cells may come from the graft donor. Each CDR3 is given without its conserved first and last residue. Fields, in order: J gene, V gene, CDR3 protein.

>TRBJ2-3|TRBV5-1
ASSLLMGADTQY
>TRBJ2-3|TRBV19
ASRVTFTDTQY
>TRBJ2-7|TRBV7-2
ASSLRAGLPYEQY
>TRBJ2-1|TRBV12-3/TRBV12-4
ASSLEVGGGKGYNEQF
>TRBJ2-3|TRBV5-1
ASSLLLAGANNTQY
>TRBJ2-4|TRBV4-2
ASSHRGREAKNIQY
>TRBJ1-4|TRBV6-5
ASSYSWAATNEKLF
>TRBJ2-7|TRBV12-3/TRBV12-4
ASSYSEASSYEQY
>TRBJ2-3|TRBV12-3/TRBV12-4
ASSPQGLAHTDTQY
>TRBJ2-5|TRBV5-1
ASSLEGQGETQY
>TRBJ2-1|TRBV4-2
ASSLLADNEQF
>TRBJ2-7|TRBV5-1
ASSLTQSKTYEQY
>TRBJ2-1|TRBV4-1
ASSLFGTRLSNEQF
>TRBJ2-7|TRBV10-3
AISTQPGTPYEQY
>TRBJ2-6|TRBV6-5
ASSFRTGHDITGANVLT
>TRBJ2-3|TRBV5-1
ASSLGLTPDTQY
>TRBJ2-7|TRBV15
ATSRAGEGSYEQY
>TRBJ2-4|TRBV4-1
ASSQIGLAKNIQY
>TRBJ2-5|TRBV18
ASSPTTGQGGETQY
>TRBJ2-2|TRBV12-3/TRBV12-4
ASSLHTGELF
>TRBJ2-7|TRBV18
ASSESGEARYEQY
>TRBJ2-1|TRBV20-1
SAPPHSRWYNEQF
>TRBJ2-5|TRBV4-2
ASSQAGTSGQETQY
>TRBJ2-7|TRBV27
ASSLTGTGAEQY
>TRBJ2-5|TRBV5-1
ASSLGRLAGVEETQY
>TRBJ2-1|TRBV7-9
ASSLASGRAVYNEQF
>TRBJ2-3|TRBV28
ALRPKPTDTQY
>TRBJ1-3|TRBV2
ASSALLGQLSGNTIY
>TRBJ2-7|TRBV28
ASSSFDRGYEQY
>TRBJ1-2|TRBV27
ASSPMLGPIYGYT
>TRBJ2-2|TRBV9
ASSETPQGGELF
>TRBJ2-7|TRBV28
ATGGPYEQY
>TRBJ2-1|TRBV28
ASSAGPSYNEQF
>TRBJ2-7|TRBV7-2
ASSLARGSSYEQY
>TRBJ2-7|TRBV6-4
ASSDSSLDTGSSYEQY
>TRBJ2-2|TRBV28
ASSSRDLMGANTGELF
>TRBJ2-4|TRBV5-6
ASRLGQTAKNIQY
>TRBJ1-1|TRBV29-1
SVEQGLYTEAF
>TRBJ2-1|TRBV6-2/TRBV6-3
ASSFYIRQF
>TRBJ2-1|TRBV5-1
ASYRDTTSYNEQF
>TRBJ2-2|TRBV12-3/TRBV12-4
TRSLELAGGDWDPGELF
>TRBJ2-1|TRBV27
ASSLSGQGRNNEQF